This entry describes one T cell receptor beta chain. Its antigen is not known. Germline V gives CDR1 MDHEN, CDR2 SYDVKM. This CDR3 contains 13 residues. V was cut by 3 bases and J by 2 bases, with 6 bases left in between. PCR involved 60 Vbeta and 13 Jbeta primers. Authors' processing steps: About 11 million of some 80 million unique TCR beta chains were shared, per a later count. Clones were sequenced by immunoSEQ multiplex PCR, and TCRdb holds only the in-frame ones, with some missing. For V, J and clone size, that table is used; D and trimming come from the DNA. The sample has about 78,000 clones; 55% to 75% are singletons. The data stem from a study of cytomegalovirus exposure and HLA in healthy donors. The study's findings and limits: It is likely that the observed cluster of highly shared sequence variants was a sequencing artifact. The study carried out a later analysis of TCR beta sequences. It associated about 15,000 of them with specific HLA alleles at a false discovery rate of 0.05. The authors later linked a missense DCLRE1C variant to TCR beta V- and J-gene trimming.

The receptor was derived from a man aged 25 to 45 in good health and CMV-seropositive. Source material: PBMCs. The rearrangement joins TRBV28 to TRBJ2-3, with D possibly TRBD1 on 5 matching bases. The CDR3 here is CASSLGPTDTQYF. The CDR3 DNA sequence: TGTGCCAGCAGTTTGGGGCCCACAGATACGCAGTATTTT.